This T cell receptor beta chain is drawn from a study of blood T cell repertoires in COVID-19. V lost 5 bases to trimming and J lost 0 bases, with 11 bases between them. Looked up from germline, CDR1 is SGDLS and CDR2 is YYNGEE. This CDR3 comprises 14 residues. Participant-reported clinical history was the basis for cohort assignment. The repertoire was sequenced with immunoSEQ multiplex PCR; TCRdb's copy has only in-frame clones and lacks some. The sample yields 300,000 to 450,000 clones, roughly 86% seen once. The sequencing sample was made of PBMCs or T cells enriched from blood (not recorded which). V gene TRBV9 combines with J gene TRBJ1-1; D possibly corresponds to TRBD1 (5 bases). The sequence came from a man under 40 who had recovered from COVID-19. CDR3 nucleotide sequence: TGTGCCAGCAGTTTTGACAGTATGAACACTGAAGCTTTCTTT. This encodes CASSFDSMNTEAFF.